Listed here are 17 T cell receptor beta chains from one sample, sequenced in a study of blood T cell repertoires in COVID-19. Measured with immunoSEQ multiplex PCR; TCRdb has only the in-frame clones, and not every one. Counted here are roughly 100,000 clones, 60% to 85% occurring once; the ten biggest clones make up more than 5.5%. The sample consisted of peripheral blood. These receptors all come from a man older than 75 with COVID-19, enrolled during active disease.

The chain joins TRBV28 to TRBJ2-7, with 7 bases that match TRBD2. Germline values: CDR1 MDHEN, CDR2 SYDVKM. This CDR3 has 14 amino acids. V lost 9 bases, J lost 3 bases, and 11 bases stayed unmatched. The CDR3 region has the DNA TGTGCCAGTGGTAAACTAGCGACTCGCTACGAGCAGTACTTC. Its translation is CASGKLATRYEQYF.

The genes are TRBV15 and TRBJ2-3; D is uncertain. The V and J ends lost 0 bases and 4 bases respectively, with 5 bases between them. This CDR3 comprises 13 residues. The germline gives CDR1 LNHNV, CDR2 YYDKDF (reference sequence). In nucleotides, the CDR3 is TGTGCCACCAGCAGAGATTCTCCAGATACGCAGTATTTT. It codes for CATSRDSPDTQYF.

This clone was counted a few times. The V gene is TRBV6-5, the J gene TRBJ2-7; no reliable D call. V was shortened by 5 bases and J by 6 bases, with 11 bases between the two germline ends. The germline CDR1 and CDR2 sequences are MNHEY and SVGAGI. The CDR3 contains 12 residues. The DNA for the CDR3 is TGTGCCAGCAGTCGCCCCTCCGGCGAGCAGTACTTC. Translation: CASSRPSGEQYF.

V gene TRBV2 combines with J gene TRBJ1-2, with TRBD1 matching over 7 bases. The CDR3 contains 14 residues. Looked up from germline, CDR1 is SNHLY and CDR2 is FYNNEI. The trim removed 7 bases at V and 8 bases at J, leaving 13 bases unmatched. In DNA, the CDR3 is TGTGCCAGCAATTTCGCAGACAGGGTGACGGGCTACACCTTC. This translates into CASNFADRVTGYTF. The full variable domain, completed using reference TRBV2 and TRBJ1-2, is EPEVTQTPSHQVTQMGQEVILRCVPISNHLYFYWYRQILGQKVEFLVSFYNNEISEKSEIFDDQFSVERPDGSNFTLKIRSTKLEDSAMYFCASNFADRVTGYTFGSGTRLTVV.

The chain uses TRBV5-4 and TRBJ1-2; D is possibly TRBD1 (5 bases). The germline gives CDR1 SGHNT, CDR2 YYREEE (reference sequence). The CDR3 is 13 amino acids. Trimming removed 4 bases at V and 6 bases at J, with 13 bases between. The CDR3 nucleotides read TGTGCCAGCAGCCCGGCCGGGGGGGATGGCTACACCTTC. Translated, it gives CASSPAGGDGYTF.

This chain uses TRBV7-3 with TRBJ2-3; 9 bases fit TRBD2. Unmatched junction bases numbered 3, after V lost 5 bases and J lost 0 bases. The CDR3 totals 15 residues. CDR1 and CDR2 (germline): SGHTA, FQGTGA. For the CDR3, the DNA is TGTGCCAGCAGCCCTAGCGGGATAAGCACAGATACGCAGTATTTT. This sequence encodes CASSPSGISTDTQYF.

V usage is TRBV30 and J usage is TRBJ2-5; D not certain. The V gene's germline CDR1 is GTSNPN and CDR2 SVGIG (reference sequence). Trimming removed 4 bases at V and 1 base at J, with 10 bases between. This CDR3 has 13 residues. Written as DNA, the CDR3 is TGTGCCTGGACCCGACTCCGCCAAGAGACCCAGTACTTC. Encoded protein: CAWTRLRQETQYF.

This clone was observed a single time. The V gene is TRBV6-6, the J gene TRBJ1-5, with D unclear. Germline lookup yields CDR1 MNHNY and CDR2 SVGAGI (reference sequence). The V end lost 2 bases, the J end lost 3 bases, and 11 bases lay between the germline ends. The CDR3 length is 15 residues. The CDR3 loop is CASSYRWQDNQPQHF. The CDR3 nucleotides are TGTGCCAGCAGTTACCGATGGCAGGACAATCAGCCCCAGCATTTT.

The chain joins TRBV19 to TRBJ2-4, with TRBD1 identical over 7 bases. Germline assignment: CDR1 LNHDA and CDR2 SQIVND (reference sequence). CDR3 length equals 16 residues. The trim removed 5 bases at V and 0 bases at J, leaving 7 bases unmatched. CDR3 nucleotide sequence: TGTGCCAGTAGTTTCCGGGACAGTCTAGCCAAAAACATTCAGTACTTC. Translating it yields CASSFRDSLAKNIQYF.

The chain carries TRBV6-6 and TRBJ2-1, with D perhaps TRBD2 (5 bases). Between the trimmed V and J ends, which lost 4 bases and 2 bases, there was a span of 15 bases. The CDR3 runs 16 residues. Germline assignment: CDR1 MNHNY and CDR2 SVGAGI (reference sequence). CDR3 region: CASSSRTSTTYNEQFF. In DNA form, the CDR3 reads TGTGCCAGCAGTTCCCGGACTTCTACAACCTACAATGAGCAGTTCTTC.

The CDR3 is CASSEFAGGPSTGELFF. The CDR3 nucleotides are TGTGCCAGCAGTGAATTCGCGGGAGGCCCCTCCACCGGGGAGCTGTTTTTT. The gene calls are TRBV2 and TRBJ2-2; 8 bases line up with TRBD2. The V gene end was trimmed by 2 bases and the J gene end by 4 bases; junction bases not matched to a gene: 9. Germline lookup yields CDR1 SNHLY and CDR2 FYNNEI. The CDR3 has 17 amino acids.

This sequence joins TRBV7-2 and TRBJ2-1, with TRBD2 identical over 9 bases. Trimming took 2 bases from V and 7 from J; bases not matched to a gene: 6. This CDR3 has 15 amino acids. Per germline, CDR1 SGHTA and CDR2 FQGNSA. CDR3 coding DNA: TGTGCCAGCAGCTTACAAGCGGGAGGATCGAATGAGCAGTTCTTC. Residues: CASSLQAGGSNEQFF. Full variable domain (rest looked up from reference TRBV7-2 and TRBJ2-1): GAGVSQSPSNKVTEKGKDVELRCDPISGHTALYWYRQSLGQGLEFLIYFQGNSAPDKSGLPSDRFSAERTGGSVSTLTIQRTQQEDSAVYLCASSLQAGGSNEQFFGPGTRLTVL.

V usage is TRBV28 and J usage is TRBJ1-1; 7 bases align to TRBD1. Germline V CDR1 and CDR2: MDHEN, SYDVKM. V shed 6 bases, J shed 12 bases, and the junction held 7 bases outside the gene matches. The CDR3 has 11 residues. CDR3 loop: CASRPQGETFF. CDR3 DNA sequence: TGTGCCAGCAGGCCCCAGGGGGAAACTTTCTTT.

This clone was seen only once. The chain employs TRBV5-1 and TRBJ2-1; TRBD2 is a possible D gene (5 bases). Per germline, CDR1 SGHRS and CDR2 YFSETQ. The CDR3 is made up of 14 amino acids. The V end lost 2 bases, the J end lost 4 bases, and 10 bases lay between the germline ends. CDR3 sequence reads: CASSFDGNYNEQFF. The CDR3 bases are TGCGCCAGCAGCTTCGACGGGAATTACAATGAGCAGTTCTTC.

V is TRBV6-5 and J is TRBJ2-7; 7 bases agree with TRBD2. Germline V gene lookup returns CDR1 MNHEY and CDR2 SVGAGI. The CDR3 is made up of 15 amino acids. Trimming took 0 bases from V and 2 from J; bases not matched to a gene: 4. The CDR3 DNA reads TGTGCCAGCAGTTACTCGCTAGCGGACGCCTACGAGCAGTACTTC. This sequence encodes CASSYSLADAYEQYF.

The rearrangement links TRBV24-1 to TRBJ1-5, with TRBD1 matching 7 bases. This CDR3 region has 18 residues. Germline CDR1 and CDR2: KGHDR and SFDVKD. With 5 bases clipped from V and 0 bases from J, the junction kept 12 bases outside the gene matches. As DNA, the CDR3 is TGTGCCACCAGTGGTTCGACAGGGCTGGGTTATAGCAATCAGCCCCAGCATTTT. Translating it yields CATSGSTGLGYSNQPQHF.

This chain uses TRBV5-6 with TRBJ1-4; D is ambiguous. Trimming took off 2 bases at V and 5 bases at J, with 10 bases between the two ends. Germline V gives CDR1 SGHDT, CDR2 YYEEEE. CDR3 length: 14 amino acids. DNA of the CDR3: TGTGCCAGCAGCTTTCGGGGTCTCAATGAAAAACTGTTTTTT. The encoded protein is CASSFRGLNEKLFF.